The T cell receptor (beta chain) described here comes from a study of graft-versus-host responses after intestinal transplantation. Only in-frame clones appear in the TCRdb table, and some are missing; sequencing was by immunoSEQ multiplex PCR. The sample lists about 130,000 clones, 80% to 95% occurring once. In regard to this clone: What it binds is unknown.

V trimming: 5 bases; J trimming: 8 bases; junction bases outside the gene matches: 11. The CDR3 consists of 15 residues. Germline CDR1 and CDR2: KGHSH and LQKENI. The material sequenced was unstimulated CD4+ T cells sorted from spleen or lymph node cells, taken before intestinal transplant. The J gene is TRBJ2-1, the V gene TRBV18, with TRBD1 matching 8 bases. The sequence derives from a human donor who received an intestinal transplant. CDR3 loop: CASSSSRGQGDEQFF. DNA of the CDR3: TGTGCCAGCTCATCATCCAGGGGGCAAGGCGATGAGCAGTTCTTC.